This T cell receptor (beta chain) was captured in a study of shared clonotypes between healthy human individuals. Profiled with immunoSEQ multiplex PCR; TCRdb holds only in-frame clones, not every one. The data hold roughly 2 million clones, with about 94% observed a single time. Study-level points and caveats: Naive CD4 clonotype sharing across a few donors was 4% to 5.5%.

With respect to this clone: Its antigen is undetermined.

Trimming stripped 4 bases from V and 5 bases from J, with 18 bases between. CDR3 length: 15 residues. Germline assignment: CDR1 SGDLS and CDR2 YYNGEE. CD45RO-negative, CCR7-selected cells formed the naive CD8 fraction, which excluded terminally differentiated effector memory CD45RA+ cells. The chain couples TRBV9 to TRBJ1-2, with D possibly TRBD1 on 5 matching bases. The receptor was isolated from a young man in good health. The source material was naive CD8+ T cells sorted from blood. DNA of the CDR3: TGTGCCAGCAGCTATACCGGGACGCCAGTATATGGCTACACCTTC. Its protein product is CASSYTGTPVYGYTF.